Shown below are 13 T cell receptor beta chains from a single sample sequenced in a study of human T cells and chemical hapten exposure. The time point here: patch test 3, about 24 weeks after DPC sensitization. Treatment denoted: therapeutic diphenylcyclopropenone sensitization with weekly scalp DPC. From the RACE reads, TCRdb called clonotypes with MiXCR, one entry per CDR3 protein. This table holds about 64,000 distinct CDR3 sequences, roughly 11% found once. This material consisted of whole blood, taken in connection with sensitization to the hapten diphenylcyclopropenone (DPC). Receptor source: a woman in her 30s with alopecia areata. Some clones in this sample may be carry-over from other donors' samples.

V is TRBV28 and J is TRBJ2-7; 10 bases agree with TRBD1. The junction had 9 bases not matched to a gene; V was cut back by 7 bases and J by 6 bases. Germline CDR1 and CDR2: MDHEN and SYDVKM. The CDR3 length is 14 residues. CDR3 sequence reads: CASTPGQGSGEQYF. In DNA, the CDR3 is TGTGCCAGCACACCGGGACAGGGGTCGGGCGAGCAGTACTTC. The whole variable domain, remainder taken from reference TRBV28 and TRBJ2-7, is DVKVTQSSRYLVKRTGEKVFLECVQDMDHENMFWYRQDPGLGLRLIYFSYDVKMKEKGDIPEGYSVSREKKERFSLILESASTNQTSMYLCASTPGQGSGEQYFGPGTRLTVT.

Of note for this clonotype: A single base separates this from a much larger clone, so it may be a read error. The genes are TRBV6-2 or TRBV6-3 and TRBJ1-6; no clear D. V was pared by 5 bases and J by 12 bases, with 11 bases between. Germline assignment: CDR1 MNHEY and CDR2 SVGEGT. This CDR3 is 12 amino acids long. The CDR3 DNA sequence: TGTGCCAGCAGTGACGATGGTGGACCCCTCCACTTT. Translated: CASSDDGGPLHF.

This clonotype turned up a few times. The chain is built from TRBV28 and TRBJ1-1, with 8 bases matching TRBD1. This CDR3 has 15 amino acids. Germline assignment: CDR1 MDHEN and CDR2 SYDVKM. V lost 5 bases to trimming and J lost 1 base; unmatched junction nucleotides: 6. The CDR3 nucleotides are TGTGCCAGCAGTACCCCCGGACAGGGGAACACTGAAGCTTTCTTT. It translates to CASSTPGQGNTEAFF.

The chain carries TRBV27 and TRBJ2-5; a possible D gene is TRBD1 (6 bases). CDR3 length: 13 amino acids. Germline V gives CDR1 MNHEY, CDR2 SMNVEV (reference sequence). V dropped 4 bases and J dropped 7 bases, with 13 bases sitting between them. Here the CDR3 reads CASSSPGEWTQYF. CDR3 coding DNA: TGTGCCAGCAGTTCCCCAGGGGAATGGACCCAGTACTTC.

This rearrangement joins TRBV7-9 to TRBJ2-6; D may be TRBD1 (6 bases). The CDR3 contains 17 residues. Trimming took 1 base from V and 0 from J, leaving 10 bases between them. Germline CDR1 SEHNR, CDR2 FQNEAQ (reference sequence). CDR3: CASSLVGQPSGANVLTF. As DNA, the CDR3 is TGTGCCAGCAGCTTAGTCGGACAGCCCTCTGGGGCCAACGTCCTGACTTTC. The variable domain in full, with the rest retrieved from reference TRBV7-9 and TRBJ2-6, is DTGVSQNPRHKITKRGQNVTFRCDPISEHNRLYWYRQTLGQGPEFLTYFQNEAQLEKSRLLSDRFSAERPKGSFSTLEIQRTEQGDSAMYLCASSLVGQPSGANVLTFGAGSRLTVL.

This clonotype has a handful of counts. The CDR3 region has the DNA TGTGCCAGTAGGGGTCGGAATGAGCAGTTCTTC. This sequence encodes CASRGRNEQFF. V usage is TRBV6-4 and J usage is TRBJ2-1; tentatively, D is TRBD1 (5 bases). V was pared by 9 bases and J by 7 bases, with 10 bases between. CDR1 and CDR2 from the germline V gene are MRHNA and SNTAGT. This CDR3 has 11 amino acids.

This clonotype was found a few times. A junction end diverges from the germline sequence, so it may reflect a read error. V and J are TRBV5-1 and TRBJ2-2; D gene uncertain. Germline V gene lookup returns CDR1 SGHRS and CDR2 YFSETQ. The CDR3 length is 15 residues. CDR3 protein: CASSLAAANTEELFF. In DNA, the CDR3 is TGCGCCAGCAGCTTGGCCGCTGCGAACACCGAGGAGCTGTTTTTT. The whole variable domain, remainder taken from reference TRBV5-1 and TRBJ2-2, is KAGVTQTPRYLIKTRGQQVTLSCSPISGHRSVSWYQQTPGQGLQFLFEYFSETQRNKGNFPGRFSGRQFSNSRSEMNVSTLELGDSALYLCASSLAAANTEELFFGEGSRLTVL.

This clonotype was counted at least ten times. The chain couples TRBV5-6 to TRBJ2-1; TRBD1 agrees at 9 bases. Germline V lookup: CDR1 SGHDT, CDR2 YYEEEE. V lost 6 bases and J lost 8; bases outside the gene matches: 15. This CDR3 region has 16 residues. CDR3 protein: CASNALGTGSRDEQFF. The CDR3 DNA reads as TGTGCCAGCAACGCCTTGGGGACAGGGAGCAGGGATGAGCAGTTCTTC.

This clonotype was seen repeatedly, ten times or more. The chain links TRBV4-2 to TRBJ2-1, with D perhaps TRBD1 (5 bases). The V end was cut by 6 bases, the J end by 7 bases, with 13 bases between. CDR1 and CDR2 (germline): LGHNA, YNFKEQ. The CDR3 has 13 amino acids. CDR3 in amino acids: CASRSPGNNEQFF. The CDR3 DNA is TGTGCCAGCAGGTCGCCAGGGAATAATGAGCAGTTCTTC.

Written as DNA, the CDR3 is TGCGCCAGCAGCCAGGACGCGGGGACAGGAAACGAGCAGTACTTC. Amino acid sequence: CASSQDAGTGNEQYF. The rearrangement uses TRBV4-1 and TRBJ2-7, with 8 bases that match TRBD1. J lost 5 bases, V lost 3 bases, and 9 bases had no gene match. The CDR3 has 15 residues. Germline CDR1 and CDR2: MGHRA and YSYEKL.

The table lists this clonotype with many counts. The chain uses TRBV6-2 or TRBV6-3 and TRBJ2-2; D is unresolved. The germline V gene encodes CDR1 MNHEY and CDR2 SVGEGT. The germline V and J ends were trimmed by 8 bases and 2 bases, with 9 bases remaining between them. This CDR3 region has 13 residues. The CDR3 loop is CASHGSNTGELFF. In DNA form, the CDR3 reads TGTGCCAGCCACGGGTCCAACACCGGGGAGCTGTTTTTT.

The sample holds a few counts of this clonotype. The chain is built from TRBV7-8 and TRBJ2-3; D not resolved. The CDR3 spans 14 residues. V shed 4 bases and J shed 8 bases, with 16 bases lying between them. Looked up from germline, CDR1 is SGHVS and CDR2 is FQNEAQ. CDR3 bases: TGTGCCAGCAGCTCACGCCTCGTCGGAGCTACGCAGTATTTT. Amino acid sequence: CASSSRLVGATQYF.

The chain links TRBV28 to TRBJ2-7; 10 bases match TRBD2. Per the germline V gene, CDR1 is MDHEN and CDR2 is SYDVKM. Germline trimming cut 8 bases from V and 11 bases from J; bases unmatched to any gene: 12. The CDR3 consists of 13 residues. The CDR3 loop reads CASGSLAGDSKYF. As DNA, the CDR3 is TGTGCCAGCGGTTCCCTAGCGGGAGATTCAAAGTACTTC.